A single sample is the source of the 9 T cell receptor beta chains below, sequenced in a study of T cell changes during pregnancy in multiple sclerosis. Produced via immunoSEQ multiplex PCR; TCRdb's table is partial and in-frame only. The table lists around 75,000 clones, about 93% of them singletons. The sample here was CD4+ T cells from peripheral blood mononuclear cells, taken after pregnancy. These receptors were obtained from a female donor with multiple sclerosis, enrolled in a pregnancy study.

The CDR3 sequence is CATRTSGSTDTQYF. For the CDR3, the DNA is TGCGCCACGAGGACTAGCGGGAGTACAGATACGCAGTATTTT. The chain employs TRBV5-1 and TRBJ2-3, with TRBD2 matching over 13 bases. The CDR3 consists of 14 residues. Looked up from germline, CDR1 is SGHRS and CDR2 is YFSETQ. Germline trimming cut 9 bases from V and 3 bases from J; bases unmatched to any gene: 4.

The chain has TRBV5-4 and TRBJ2-6; D remains ambiguous. The CDR3 length is 14 residues. Germline CDR1 is SGHNT and CDR2 is YYREEE (reference sequence). The V and J ends lost 2 bases and 2 bases respectively, with 5 bases between them. CDR3 residues: CASSFLPGANVLTF. The CDR3 DNA follows: TGTGCCAGCAGCTTTCTCCCTGGGGCCAACGTCCTGACTTTC.

This rearrangement joins TRBV11-2 to TRBJ2-3; TRBD1 matches 10 bases. V was clipped by 5 bases and J by 7 bases; unmatched bases: 15. This CDR3 has 17 residues. The germline CDR1 and CDR2 sequences are SGHAT and FQNNGV. In DNA form, the CDR3 reads TGTGCCAGCAGCAGAAGAGGCGGGGACAGGGGTCGGAATACGCAGTATTTT. This sequence encodes CASSRRGGDRGRNTQYF.

V usage is TRBV10-3 and J usage is TRBJ2-5; D is perhaps TRBD1 (5 bases). The better agreement between TRBJ2-7 and the DNA end casts doubt on the J call. CDR1 and CDR2 from the germline V gene are ENHRY and SYGVKD. This CDR3 region has 13 residues. The CDR3 spells CAIFRQGDYEQYF. The CDR3 nucleotides read TGTGCCATCTTTCGGCAAGGGGACTACGAGCAGTACTTC.

The chain links TRBV10-1 to TRBJ2-7; 7 bases are shared with TRBD2. This CDR3 comprises 14 residues. The germline CDR1 and CDR2 sequences are WNHNN and SYGVQD (reference sequence). The ends lost 6 bases at V and 0 bases at J; junction bases unmatched: 5. The CDR3 region is CASSQRDSSYEQYF. DNA for the CDR3: TGCGCCAGCAGCCAGCGGGATAGCTCCTACGAGCAGTACTTC.

J is TRBJ2-7 and V is TRBV28; possibly TRBD1 for D (6 bases). CDR1 and CDR2 from the germline V gene are MDHEN and SYDVKM. Trimming shortened V by 10 bases and J by 2 bases, and 9 bases separated the two germline ends. The length of the CDR3 is 11 residues. CDR3 in amino acids: CATGQTYEQYF. The CDR3 bases are TGTGCCACCGGACAGACCTACGAGCAGTACTTC.

The gene calls are TRBV28 and TRBJ2-3; 8 bases are shared with TRBD2. The J segment lost 3 bases and the V segment lost 6 bases, leaving 8 bases of the junction unmatched. Germline loops: CDR1 MDHEN, CDR2 SYDVKM. The CDR3 spans 15 residues. Here the CDR3 DNA reads TGTGCCAGCAGGGTGGCGGGAGGAGGTACAGATACGCAGTATTTT. Translated, it gives CASRVAGGGTDTQYF.

The gene calls are TRBV9 and TRBJ2-2; 9 bases map to TRBD2. The trim removed 7 bases at V and 3 bases at J, leaving 10 bases unmatched. This CDR3 has 16 residues. CDR1 is SGDLS and CDR2 is YYNGEE in the germline V gene. The CDR3 nucleotides read TGTGCCAGCGCCCCCGTAGGCGGGAGGGACACCGGGGAGCTGTTTTTT. Translated, it gives CASAPVGGRDTGELFF.

The J gene is TRBJ2-3, the V gene TRBV7-9, with D tentatively TRBD2 (5 bases). The CDR3 spans 16 residues. The V and J ends lost 1 base and 2 bases respectively, with 13 bases between them. CDR1 and CDR2 from the germline V gene are SEHNR and FQNEAQ (reference sequence). CDR3 coding DNA: TGTGCCAGCAGCTTAGTCCTAGCCGGGTACACAGATACGCAGTATTTT. Translated: CASSLVLAGYTDTQYF.